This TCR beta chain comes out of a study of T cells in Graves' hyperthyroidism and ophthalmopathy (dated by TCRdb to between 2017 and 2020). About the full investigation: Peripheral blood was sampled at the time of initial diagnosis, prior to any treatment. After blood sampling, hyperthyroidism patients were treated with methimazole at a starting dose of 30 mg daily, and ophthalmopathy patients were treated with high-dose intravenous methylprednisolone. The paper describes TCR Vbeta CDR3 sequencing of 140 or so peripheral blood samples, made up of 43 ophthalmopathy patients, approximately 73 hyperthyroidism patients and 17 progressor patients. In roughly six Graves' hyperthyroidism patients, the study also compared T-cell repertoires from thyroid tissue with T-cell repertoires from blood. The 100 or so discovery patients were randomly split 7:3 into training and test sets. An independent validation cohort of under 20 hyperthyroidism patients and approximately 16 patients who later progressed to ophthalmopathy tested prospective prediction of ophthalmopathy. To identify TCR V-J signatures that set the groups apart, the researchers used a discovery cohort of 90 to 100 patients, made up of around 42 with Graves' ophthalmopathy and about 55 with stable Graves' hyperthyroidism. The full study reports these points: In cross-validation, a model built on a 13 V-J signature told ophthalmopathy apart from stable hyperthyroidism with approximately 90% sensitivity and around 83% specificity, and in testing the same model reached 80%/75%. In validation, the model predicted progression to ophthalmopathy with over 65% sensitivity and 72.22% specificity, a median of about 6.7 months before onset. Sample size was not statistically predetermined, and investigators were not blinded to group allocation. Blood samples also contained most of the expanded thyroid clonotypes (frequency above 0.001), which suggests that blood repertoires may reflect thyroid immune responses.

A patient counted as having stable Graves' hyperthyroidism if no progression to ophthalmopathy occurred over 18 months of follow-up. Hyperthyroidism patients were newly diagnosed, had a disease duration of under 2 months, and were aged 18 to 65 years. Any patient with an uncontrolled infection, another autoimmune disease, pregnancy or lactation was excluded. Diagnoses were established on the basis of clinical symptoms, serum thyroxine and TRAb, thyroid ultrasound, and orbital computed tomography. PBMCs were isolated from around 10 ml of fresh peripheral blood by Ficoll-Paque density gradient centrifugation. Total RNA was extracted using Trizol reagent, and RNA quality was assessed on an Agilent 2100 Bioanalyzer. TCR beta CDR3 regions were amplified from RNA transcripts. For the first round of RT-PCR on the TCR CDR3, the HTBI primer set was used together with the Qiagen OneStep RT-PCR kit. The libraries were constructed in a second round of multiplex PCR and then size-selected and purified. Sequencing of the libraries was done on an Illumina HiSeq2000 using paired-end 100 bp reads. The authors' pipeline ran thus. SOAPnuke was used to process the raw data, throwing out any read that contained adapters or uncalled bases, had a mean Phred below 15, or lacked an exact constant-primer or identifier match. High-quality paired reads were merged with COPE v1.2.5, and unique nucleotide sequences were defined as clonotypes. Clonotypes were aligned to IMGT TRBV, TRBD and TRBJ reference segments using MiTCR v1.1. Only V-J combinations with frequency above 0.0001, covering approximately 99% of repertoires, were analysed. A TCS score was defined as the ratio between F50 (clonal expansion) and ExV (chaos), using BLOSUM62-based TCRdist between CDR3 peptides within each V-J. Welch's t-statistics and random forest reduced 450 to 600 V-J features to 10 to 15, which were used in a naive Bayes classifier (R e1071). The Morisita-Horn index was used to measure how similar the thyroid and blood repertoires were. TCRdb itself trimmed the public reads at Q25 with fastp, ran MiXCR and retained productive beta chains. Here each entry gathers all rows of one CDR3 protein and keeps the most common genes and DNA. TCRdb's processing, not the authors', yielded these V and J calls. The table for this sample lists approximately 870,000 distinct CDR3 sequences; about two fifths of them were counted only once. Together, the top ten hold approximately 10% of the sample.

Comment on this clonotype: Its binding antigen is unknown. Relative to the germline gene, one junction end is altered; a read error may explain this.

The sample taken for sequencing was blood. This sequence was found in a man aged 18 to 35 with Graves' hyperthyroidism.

The DNA sequence is given as TGTGCCAGCAGCGGCGGGTCTAGTGGGAACGCTGAAGCTTTCTTT. Translated, it gives CASSGGSSGNAEAFF. The rearrangement combines TRBV11-3 with TRBJ1-1, with the identity of the D gene unclear. Sequences SGHNT (CDR1) and YENEEA (CDR2) are obtained from the germline V gene. The CDR3 sequence holds 15 residues, the cysteine and phenylalanine included. The only DNA kept is the CDR3, 45 bases in frame from the first base.